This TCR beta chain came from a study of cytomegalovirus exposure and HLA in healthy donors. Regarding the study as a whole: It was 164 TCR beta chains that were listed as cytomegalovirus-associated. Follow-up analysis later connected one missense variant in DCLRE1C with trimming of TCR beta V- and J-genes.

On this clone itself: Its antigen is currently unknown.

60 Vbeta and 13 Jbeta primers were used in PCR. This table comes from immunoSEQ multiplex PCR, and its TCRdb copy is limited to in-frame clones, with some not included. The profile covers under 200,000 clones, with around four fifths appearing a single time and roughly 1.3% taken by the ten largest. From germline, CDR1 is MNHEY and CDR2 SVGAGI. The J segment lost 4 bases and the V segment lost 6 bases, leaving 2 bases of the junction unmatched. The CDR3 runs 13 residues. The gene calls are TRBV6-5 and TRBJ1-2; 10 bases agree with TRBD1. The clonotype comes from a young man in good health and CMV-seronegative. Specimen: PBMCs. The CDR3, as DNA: TGTGCCAGCAGCCGACAGGGGGCCTATGGCTACACCTTC. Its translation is CASSRQGAYGYTF.